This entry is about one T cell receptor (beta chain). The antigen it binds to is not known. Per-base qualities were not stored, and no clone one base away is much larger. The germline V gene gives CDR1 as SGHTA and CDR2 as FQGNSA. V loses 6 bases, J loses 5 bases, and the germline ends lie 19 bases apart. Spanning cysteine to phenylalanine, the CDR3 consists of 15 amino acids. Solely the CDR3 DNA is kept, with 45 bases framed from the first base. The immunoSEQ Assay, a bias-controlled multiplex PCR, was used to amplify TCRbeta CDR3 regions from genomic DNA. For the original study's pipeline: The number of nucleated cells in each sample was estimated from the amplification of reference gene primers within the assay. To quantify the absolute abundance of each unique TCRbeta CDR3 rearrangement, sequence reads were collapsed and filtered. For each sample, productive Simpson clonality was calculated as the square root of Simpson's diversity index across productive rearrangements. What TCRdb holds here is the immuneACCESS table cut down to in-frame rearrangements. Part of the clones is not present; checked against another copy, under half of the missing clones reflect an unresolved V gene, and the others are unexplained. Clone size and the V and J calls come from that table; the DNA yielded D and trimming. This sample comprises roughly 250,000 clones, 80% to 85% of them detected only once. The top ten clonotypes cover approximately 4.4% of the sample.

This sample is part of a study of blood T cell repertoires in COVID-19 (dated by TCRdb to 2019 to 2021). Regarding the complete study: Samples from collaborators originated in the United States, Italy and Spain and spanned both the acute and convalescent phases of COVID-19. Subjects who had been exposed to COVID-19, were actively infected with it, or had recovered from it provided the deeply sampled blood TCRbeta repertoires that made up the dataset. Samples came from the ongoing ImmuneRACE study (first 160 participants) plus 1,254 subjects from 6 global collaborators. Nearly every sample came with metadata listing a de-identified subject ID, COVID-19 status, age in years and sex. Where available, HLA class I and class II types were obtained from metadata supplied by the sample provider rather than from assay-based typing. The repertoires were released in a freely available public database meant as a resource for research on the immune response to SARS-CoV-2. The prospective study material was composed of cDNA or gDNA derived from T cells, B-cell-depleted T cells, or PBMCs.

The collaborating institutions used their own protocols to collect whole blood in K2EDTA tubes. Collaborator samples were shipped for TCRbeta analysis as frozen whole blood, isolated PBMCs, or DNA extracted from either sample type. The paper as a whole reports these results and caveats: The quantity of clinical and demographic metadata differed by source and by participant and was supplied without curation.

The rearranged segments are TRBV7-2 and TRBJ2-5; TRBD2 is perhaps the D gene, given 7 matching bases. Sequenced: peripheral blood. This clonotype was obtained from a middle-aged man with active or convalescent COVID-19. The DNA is TGTGCCAGCAGTCGGGGGGCCGCTATACGGGAGACCCAGTACTTC. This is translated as CASSRGAAIRETQYF.